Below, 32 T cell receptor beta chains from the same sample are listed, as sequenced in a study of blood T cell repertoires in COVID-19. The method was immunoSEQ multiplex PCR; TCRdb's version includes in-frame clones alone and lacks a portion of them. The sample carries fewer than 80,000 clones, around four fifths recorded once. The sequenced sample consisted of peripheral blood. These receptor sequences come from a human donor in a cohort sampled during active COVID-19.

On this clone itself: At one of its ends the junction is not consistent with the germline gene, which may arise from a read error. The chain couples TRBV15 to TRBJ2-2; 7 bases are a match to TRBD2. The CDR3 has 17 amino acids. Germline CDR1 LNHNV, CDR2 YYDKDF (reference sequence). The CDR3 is CATSREGLGGNSGELFF. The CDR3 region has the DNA TGTGCCACCAGCAGAGAGGGCCTGGGGGGGAACAGCGGGGAGCTGTTTTTT.

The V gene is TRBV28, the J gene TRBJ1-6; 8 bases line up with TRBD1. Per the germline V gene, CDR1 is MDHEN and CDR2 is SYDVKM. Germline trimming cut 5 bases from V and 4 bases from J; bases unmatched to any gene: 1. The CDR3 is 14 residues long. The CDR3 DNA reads TGTGCCAGCAGTAGGACAGGGTATAATTCACCCCTCCACTTT. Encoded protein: CASSRTGYNSPLHF.

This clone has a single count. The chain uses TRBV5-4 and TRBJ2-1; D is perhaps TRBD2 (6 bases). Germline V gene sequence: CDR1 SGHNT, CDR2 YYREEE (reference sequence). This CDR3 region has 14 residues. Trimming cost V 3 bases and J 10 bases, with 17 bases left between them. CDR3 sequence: CASSSGTLLREQFF. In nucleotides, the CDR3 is TGTGCCAGCAGCTCAGGGACTTTGCTAAGGGAGCAGTTCTTC.

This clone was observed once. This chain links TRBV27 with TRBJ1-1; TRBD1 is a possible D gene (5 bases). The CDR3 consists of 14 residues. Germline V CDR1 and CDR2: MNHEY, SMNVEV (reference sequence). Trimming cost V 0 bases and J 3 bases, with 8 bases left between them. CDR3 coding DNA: TGTGCCAGCAGTTTATCGGGCAGGGACACTGAAGCTTTCTTT. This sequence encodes CASSLSGRDTEAFF.

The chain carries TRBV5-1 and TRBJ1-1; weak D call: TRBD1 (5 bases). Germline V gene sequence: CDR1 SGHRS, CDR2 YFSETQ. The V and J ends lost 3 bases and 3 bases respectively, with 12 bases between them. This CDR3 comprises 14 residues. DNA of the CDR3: TGCGCCAGCAGCTCCCTAAGGGGCCACACTGAAGCTTTCTTT. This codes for CASSSLRGHTEAFF.

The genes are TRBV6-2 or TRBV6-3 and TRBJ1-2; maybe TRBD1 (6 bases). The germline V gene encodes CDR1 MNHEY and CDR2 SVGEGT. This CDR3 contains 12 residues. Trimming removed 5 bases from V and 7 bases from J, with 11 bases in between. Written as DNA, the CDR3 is TGTGCCAGCAGTCTTGAAGGGGGTGGCTACACCTTC. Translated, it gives CASSLEGGGYTF.

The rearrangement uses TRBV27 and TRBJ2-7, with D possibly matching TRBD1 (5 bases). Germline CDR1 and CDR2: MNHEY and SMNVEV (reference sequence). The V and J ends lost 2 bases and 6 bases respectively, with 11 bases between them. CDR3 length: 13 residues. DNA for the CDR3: TGTGCCAGCAGTTTAGCCAGGGTGGGCGAGCAGTACTTC. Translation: CASSLARVGEQYF.

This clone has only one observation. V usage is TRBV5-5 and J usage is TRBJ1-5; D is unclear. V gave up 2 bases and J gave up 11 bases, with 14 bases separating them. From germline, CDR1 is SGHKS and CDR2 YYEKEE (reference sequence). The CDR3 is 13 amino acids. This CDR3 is CASSFSLGETQHF. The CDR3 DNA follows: TGTGCCAGCAGCTTTTCCCTGGGCGAGACCCAGCATTTT.

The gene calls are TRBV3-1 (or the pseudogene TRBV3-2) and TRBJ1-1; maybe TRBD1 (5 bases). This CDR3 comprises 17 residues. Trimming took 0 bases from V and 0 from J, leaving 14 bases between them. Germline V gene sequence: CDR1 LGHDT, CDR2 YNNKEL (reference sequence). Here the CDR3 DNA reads TGTGCCAGCAGCCAAGAGAGGATGGGAGGGGTGAACACTGAAGCTTTCTTT. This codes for CASSQERMGGVNTEAFF.

The CDR3 DNA sequence: TGTGCCAGCAGCTCAGTTGACAGCTCCTACGAGCAGTACTTC. Residues: CASSSVDSSYEQYF. V and J are TRBV11-2 and TRBJ2-7, with D possibly being TRBD1 (5 bases). V lost 4 bases and J lost 0, with 10 bases in between. This CDR3 spans 14 amino acids. The germline gives CDR1 SGHAT, CDR2 FQNNGV. The full variable domain, completed using reference TRBV11-2 and TRBJ2-7, is EAGVAQSPRYKIIEKRQSVAFWCNPISGHATLYWYQQILGQGPKLLIQFQNNGVVDDSQLPKDRFSAERLKGVDSTLKIQPAKLEDSAVYLCASSSVDSSYEQYFGPGTRLTVT.

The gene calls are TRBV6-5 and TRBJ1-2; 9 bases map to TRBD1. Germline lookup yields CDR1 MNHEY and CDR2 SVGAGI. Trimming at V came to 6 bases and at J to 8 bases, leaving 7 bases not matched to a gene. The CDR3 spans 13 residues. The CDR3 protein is CASSLSQGAGYTF. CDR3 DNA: TGTGCCAGCAGCTTATCACAGGGGGCAGGCTACACCTTC.

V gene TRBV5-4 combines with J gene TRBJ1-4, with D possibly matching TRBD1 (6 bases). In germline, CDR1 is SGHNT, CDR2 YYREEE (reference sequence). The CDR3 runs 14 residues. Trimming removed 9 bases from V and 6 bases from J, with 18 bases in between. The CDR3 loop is CATGTPYGDEKLFF. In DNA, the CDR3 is TGTGCCACCGGGACACCCTACGGGGATGAAAAACTGTTTTTT.

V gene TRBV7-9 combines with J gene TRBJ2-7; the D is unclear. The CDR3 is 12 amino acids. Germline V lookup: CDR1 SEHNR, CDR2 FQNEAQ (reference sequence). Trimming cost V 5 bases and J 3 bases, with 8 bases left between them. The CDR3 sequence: CASSLLDYEQYF. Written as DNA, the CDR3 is TGTGCCAGCAGCCTCCTAGACTACGAGCAGTACTTC.

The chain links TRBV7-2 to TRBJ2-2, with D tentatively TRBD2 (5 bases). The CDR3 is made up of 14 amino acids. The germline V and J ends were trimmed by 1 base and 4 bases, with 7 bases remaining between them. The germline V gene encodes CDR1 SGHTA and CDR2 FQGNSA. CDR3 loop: CASSLVAGTGELFF. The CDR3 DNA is TGTGCCAGCAGCTTAGTGGCGGGCACCGGGGAGCTGTTTTTT.

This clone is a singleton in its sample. The CDR3 spells CASSLRTSGGYEQYF. The CDR3, as DNA: TGTGCCAGCAGCCTCCGGACTAGCGGAGGCTACGAGCAGTACTTC. The V call is TRBV3-1 (or the pseudogene TRBV3-2), the J call TRBJ2-7; 10 positions agree with TRBD2. CDR3 length equals 15 residues. Germline CDR1 is LGHDT and CDR2 is YNNKEL (reference sequence). The V gene end was trimmed by 4 bases and the J gene end by 3 bases; junction bases not matched to a gene: 6.

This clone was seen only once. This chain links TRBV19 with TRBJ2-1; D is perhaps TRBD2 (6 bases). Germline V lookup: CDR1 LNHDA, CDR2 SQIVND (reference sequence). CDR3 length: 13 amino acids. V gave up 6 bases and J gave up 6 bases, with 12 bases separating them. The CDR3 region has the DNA TGTGCCAGTAGGCTGCGGGGTGGCAATGAGCAGTTCTTC. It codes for CASRLRGGNEQFF.

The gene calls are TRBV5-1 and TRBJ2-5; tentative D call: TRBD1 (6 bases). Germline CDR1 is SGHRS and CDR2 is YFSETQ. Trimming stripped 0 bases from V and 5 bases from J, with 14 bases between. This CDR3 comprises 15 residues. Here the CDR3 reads CASSLEAGAMETQYF. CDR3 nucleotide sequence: TGCGCCAGCAGCTTGGAGGCAGGGGCAATGGAGACCCAGTACTTC.

In nucleotides, the CDR3 is TGTGCCAGCACCAACAGGGGGCAGGTAGATACGCAGTATTTT. Its protein product is CASTNRGQVDTQYF. V gene TRBV6-5 combines with J gene TRBJ2-3, with 9 positions matching TRBD1. The CDR3 is 14 amino acids. J gave up 5 bases and V 7 bases, and 7 bases lay outside the gene matches. Germline CDR1 reads MNHEY; CDR2 reads SVGAGI.

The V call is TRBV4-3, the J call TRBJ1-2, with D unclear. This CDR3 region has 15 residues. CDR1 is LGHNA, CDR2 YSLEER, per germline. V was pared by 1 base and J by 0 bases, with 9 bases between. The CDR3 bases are TGCGCCAGCAGCCAAGGCCCGTCGGCTAACTATGGCTACACCTTC. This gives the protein CASSQGPSANYGYTF.

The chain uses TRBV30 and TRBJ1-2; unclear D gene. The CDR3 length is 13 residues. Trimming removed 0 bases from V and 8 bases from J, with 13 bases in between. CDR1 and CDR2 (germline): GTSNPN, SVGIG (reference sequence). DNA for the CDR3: TGTGCCTGGAGTGTAGCGAAGACGGGGGGCTACACCTTC. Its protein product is CAWSVAKTGGYTF.

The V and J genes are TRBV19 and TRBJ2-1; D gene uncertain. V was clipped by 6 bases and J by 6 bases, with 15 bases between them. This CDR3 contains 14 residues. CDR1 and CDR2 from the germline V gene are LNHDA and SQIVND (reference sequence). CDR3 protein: CASSPTLGVNEQFF. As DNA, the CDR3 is TGTGCCAGTAGCCCGACCCTAGGAGTCAATGAGCAGTTCTTC.

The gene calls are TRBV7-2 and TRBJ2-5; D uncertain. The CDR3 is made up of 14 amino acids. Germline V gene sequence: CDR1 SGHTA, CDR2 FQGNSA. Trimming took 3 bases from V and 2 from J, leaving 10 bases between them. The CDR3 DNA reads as TGTGCCAGCAGCTTTGGTACAGCACAAGAGACCCAGTACTTC. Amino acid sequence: CASSFGTAQETQYF.

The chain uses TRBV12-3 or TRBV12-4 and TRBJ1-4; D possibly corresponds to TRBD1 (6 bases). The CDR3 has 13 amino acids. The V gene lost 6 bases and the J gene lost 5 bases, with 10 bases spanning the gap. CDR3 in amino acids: CASRDRVNEKLFF. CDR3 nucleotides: TGTGCCAGCAGGGACAGAGTCAATGAAAAACTGTTTTTT.

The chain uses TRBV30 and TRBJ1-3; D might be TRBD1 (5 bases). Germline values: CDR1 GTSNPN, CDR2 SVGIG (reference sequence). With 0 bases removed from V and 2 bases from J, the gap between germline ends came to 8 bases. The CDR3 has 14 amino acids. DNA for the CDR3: TGTGCCTGGAGTGTGGGGGGAACTGGAAACACCATATATTTT. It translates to CAWSVGGTGNTIYF.

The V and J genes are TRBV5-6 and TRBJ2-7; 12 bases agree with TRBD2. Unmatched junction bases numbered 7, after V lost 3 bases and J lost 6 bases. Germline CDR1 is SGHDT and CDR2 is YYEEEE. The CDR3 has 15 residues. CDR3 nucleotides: TGTGCCAGCAGCTGGTTGACTAGCGGGAGTTTCGAGCAGTACTTC. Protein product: CASSWLTSGSFEQYF. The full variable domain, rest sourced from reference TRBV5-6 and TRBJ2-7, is DAGVTQSPTHLIKTRGQQVTLRCSPKSGHDTVSWYQQALGQGPQFIFQYYEEEERQRGNFPDRFSGHQFPNYSSELNVNALLLGDSALYLCASSWLTSGSFEQYFGPGTRLTVT.

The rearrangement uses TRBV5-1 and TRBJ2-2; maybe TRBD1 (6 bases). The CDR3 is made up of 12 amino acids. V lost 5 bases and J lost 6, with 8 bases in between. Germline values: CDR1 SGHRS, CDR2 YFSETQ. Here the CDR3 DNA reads TGCGCCAGCAGGGCAGGGGCCGGGGAGCTGTTTTTT. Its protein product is CASRAGAGELFF.

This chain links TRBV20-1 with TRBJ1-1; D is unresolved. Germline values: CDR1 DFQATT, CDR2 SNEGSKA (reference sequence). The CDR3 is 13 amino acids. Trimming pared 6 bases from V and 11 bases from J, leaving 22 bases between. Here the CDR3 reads CSASNRLALSAFF. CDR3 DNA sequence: TGCAGTGCGAGTAACCGCCTAGCCCTGTCGGCTTTCTTT.

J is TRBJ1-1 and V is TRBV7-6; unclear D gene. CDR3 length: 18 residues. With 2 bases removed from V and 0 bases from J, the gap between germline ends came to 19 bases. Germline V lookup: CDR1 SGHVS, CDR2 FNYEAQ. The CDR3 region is CASSLKWGRGGVNTEAFF. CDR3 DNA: TGTGCCAGCAGCTTAAAATGGGGTCGCGGAGGAGTGAACACTGAAGCTTTCTTT.

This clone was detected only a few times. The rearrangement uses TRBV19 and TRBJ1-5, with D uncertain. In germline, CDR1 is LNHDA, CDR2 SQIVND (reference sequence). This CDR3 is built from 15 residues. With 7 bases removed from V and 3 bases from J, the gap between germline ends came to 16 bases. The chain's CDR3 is CASTPVVGFNQPQHF. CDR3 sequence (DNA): TGTGCCAGTACCCCAGTGGTCGGGTTCAATCAGCCCCAGCATTTT.

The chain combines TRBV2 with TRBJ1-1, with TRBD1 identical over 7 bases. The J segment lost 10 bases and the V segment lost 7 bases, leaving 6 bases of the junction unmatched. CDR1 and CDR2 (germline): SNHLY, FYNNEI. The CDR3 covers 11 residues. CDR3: CASKGDSGAFF. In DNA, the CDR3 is TGTGCCAGCAAAGGGGACAGCGGAGCTTTCTTT.

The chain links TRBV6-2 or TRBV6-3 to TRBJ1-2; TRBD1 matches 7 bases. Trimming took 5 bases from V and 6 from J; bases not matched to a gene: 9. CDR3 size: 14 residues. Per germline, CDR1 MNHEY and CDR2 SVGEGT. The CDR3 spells CASSRQGREDGYTF. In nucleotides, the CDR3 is TGTGCCAGCAGTCGACAGGGAAGGGAAGATGGCTACACCTTC.

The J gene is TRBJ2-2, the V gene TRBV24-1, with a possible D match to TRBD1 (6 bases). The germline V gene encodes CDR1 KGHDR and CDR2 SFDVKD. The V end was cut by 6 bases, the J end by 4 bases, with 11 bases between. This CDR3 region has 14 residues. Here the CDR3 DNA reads TGTGCCACCAGTCGCAGGGGTGGCACCGGGGAGCTGTTTTTT. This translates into CATSRRGGTGELFF.